This T cell receptor beta chain was retrieved from a study of prognosis after radiotherapy for stage I lung cancer. This clonotype was found many times. Genomic DNA yielded TCR beta CDR3, amplified by two-round multiplex PCR. Amplification during the initial PCR round employed primers specific to each TRBV and TRBJ gene. A single record per CDR3 protein comes from TCRdb applying MiXCR to the multiplex PCR reads. The repertoire holds approximately 16,000 distinct CDR3 sequences, with 29% as singletons. This clonotype was obtained from a donor over 45 with non-small cell lung cancer. The source material was PBMCs, sampled before or after stereotactic body radiation therapy (not recorded which).

CDR3 nucleotide sequence: TGTGCCAGCAGTAAAGAAACAGGGGGCACTGAAGCTTTCTTT. Translating gives CASSKETGGTEAFF. The chain uses TRBV28 and TRBJ1-1, with 8 bases fitting TRBD1. CDR3 length: 14 amino acids. The V gene's germline CDR1 is MDHEN and CDR2 SYDVKM. Losses at the gene ends were 5 bases for V and 4 bases for J; bases not matched to a gene: 6. The full variable domain, in which reference TRBV28 and TRBJ1-1 provide the parts outside the CDR3, is DVKVTQSSRYLVKRTGEKVFLECVQDMDHENMFWYRQDPGLGLRLIYFSYDVKMKEKGDIPEGYSVSREKKERFSLILESASTNQTSMYLCASSKETGGTEAFFGQGTRLTVV.